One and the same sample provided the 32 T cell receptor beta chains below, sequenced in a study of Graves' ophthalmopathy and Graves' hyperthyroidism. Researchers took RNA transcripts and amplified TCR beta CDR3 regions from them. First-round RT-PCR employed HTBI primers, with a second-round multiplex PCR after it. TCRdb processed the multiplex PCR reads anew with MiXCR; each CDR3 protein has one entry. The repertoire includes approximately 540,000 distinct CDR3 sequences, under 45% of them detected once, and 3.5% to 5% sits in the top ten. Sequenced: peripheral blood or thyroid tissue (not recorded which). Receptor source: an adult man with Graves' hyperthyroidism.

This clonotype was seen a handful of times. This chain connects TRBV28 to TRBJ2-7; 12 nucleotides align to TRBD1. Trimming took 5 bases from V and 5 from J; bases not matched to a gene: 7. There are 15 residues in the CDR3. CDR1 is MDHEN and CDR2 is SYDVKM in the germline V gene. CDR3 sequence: CASSISGTGGHEQYF. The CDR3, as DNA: TGTGCCAGCAGTATATCCGGGACAGGGGGCCACGAGCAGTACTTC.

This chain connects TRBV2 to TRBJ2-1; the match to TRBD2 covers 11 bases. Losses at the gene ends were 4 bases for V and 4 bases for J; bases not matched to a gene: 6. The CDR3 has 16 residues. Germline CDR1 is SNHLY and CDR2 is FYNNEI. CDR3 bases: TGTGCCAGCAGTGGAGTACTAGCGGGAGTGTACAATGAGCAGTTCTTC. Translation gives CASSGVLAGVYNEQFF.

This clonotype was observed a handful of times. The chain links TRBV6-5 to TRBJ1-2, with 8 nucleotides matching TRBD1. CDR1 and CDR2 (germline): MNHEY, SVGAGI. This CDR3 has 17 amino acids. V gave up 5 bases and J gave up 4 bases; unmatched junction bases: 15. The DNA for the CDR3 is TGTGCCAGCAGTGGGGTTGTAAGGACAGGGACGAGCTATGGCTACACCTTC. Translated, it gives CASSGVVRTGTSYGYTF.

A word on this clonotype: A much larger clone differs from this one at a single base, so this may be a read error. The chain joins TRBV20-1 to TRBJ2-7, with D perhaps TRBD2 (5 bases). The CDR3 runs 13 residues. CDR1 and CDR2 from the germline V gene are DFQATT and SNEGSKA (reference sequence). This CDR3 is CSARDLSSHEQYF. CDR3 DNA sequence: TGCAGTGCTAGGGACTTGAGCTCCCACGAGCAGTACTTC.

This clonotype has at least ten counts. The CDR3 is CASSPSPPGVGEKLFF. CDR3 nucleotides: TGCGCCAGCAGCCCGTCCCCTCCGGGGGTAGGTGAAAAACTGTTTTTT. The chain combines TRBV4-1 with TRBJ1-4; the D gene is possibly TRBD1 (5 bases). Trimming shortened V by 4 bases and J by 7 bases, and 19 bases separated the two germline ends. The CDR3 covers 16 residues. In germline, CDR1 is MGHRA, CDR2 YSYEKL.

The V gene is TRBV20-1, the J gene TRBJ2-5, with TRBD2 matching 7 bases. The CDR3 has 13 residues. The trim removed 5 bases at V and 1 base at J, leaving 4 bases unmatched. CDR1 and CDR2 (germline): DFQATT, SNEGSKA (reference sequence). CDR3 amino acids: CSADRGGQETQYF. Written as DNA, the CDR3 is TGCAGTGCTGACCGCGGGGGCCAAGAGACCCAGTACTTC.

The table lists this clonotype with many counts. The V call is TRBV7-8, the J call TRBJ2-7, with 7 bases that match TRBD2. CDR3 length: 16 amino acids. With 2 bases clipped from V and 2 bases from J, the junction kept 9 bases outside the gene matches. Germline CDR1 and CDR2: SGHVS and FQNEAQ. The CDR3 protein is CASSLFVGGIPYEQYF. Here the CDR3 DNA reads TGTGCCAGCAGCTTATTCGTGGGAGGGATTCCCTACGAGCAGTACTTC.

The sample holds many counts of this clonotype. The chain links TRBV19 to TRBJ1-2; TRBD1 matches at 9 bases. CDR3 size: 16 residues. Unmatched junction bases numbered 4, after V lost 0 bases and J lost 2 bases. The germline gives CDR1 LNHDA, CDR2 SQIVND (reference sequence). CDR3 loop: CASSIEDGTGNYGYTF. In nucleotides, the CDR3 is TGTGCCAGTAGTATAGAGGACGGGACAGGGAACTATGGCTACACCTTC.

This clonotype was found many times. Here the CDR3 reads CASSFRVGANVLTF. Here the CDR3 DNA reads TGTGCCAGCAGCTTCAGGGTTGGGGCCAACGTCCTGACTTTC. The chain carries TRBV5-5 and TRBJ2-6, with D perhaps TRBD1 (5 bases). From germline, CDR1 is SGHKS and CDR2 YYEKEE (reference sequence). V gave up 2 bases and J gave up 3 bases, with 6 bases separating them. The CDR3 has 14 residues.

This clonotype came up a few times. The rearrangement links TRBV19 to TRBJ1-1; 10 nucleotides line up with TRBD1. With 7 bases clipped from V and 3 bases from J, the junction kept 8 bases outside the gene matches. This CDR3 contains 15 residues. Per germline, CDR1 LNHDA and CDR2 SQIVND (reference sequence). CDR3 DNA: TGTGCCAGTAATGGGGGACAGGGGTGGGACACTGAAGCTTTCTTT. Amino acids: CASNGGQGWDTEAFF.

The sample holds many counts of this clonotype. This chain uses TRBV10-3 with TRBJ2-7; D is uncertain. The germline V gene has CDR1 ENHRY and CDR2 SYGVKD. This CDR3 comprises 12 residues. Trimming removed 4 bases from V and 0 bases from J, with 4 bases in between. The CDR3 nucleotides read TGTGCCATCAGTGCTAGCTCCTACGAGCAGTACTTC. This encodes CAISASSYEQYF.

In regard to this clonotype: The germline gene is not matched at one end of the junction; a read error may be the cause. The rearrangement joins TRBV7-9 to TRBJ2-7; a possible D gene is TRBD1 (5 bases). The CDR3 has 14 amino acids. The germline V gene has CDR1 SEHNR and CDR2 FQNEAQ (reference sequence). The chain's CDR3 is CASSLFPGQGEQYF. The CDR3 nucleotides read TGCGCCAGCAGCTTGTTCCCAGGGCAGGGCGAGCAGTACTTC.

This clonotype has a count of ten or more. CDR3 nucleotides: TGTGCCAGCAGCCAAGTGTCCAGGATCGGGACCCAGTACTTC. The encoded protein is CASSQVSRIGTQYF. The J gene is TRBJ2-5, the V gene TRBV3-1, with unresolved D. This CDR3 has 14 amino acids. Trimming took 1 base from V and 7 from J, leaving 13 bases between them. CDR1 and CDR2 (germline): LGHDT, YNNKEL (reference sequence).

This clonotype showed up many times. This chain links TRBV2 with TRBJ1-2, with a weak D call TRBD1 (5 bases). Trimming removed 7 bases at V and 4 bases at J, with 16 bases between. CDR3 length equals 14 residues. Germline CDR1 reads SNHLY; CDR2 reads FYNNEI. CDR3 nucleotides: TGTGCCAGCAAAGACAGAGCAGGGCTCTATGGCTACACCTTC. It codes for CASKDRAGLYGYTF.

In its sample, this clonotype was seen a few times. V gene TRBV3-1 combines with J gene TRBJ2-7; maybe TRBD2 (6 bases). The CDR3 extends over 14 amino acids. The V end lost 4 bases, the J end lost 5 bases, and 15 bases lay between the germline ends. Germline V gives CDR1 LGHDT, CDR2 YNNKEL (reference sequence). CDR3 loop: CASSREGGMNEQYF. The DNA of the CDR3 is TGTGCCAGCAGCCGGGAAGGAGGGATGAACGAGCAGTACTTC.

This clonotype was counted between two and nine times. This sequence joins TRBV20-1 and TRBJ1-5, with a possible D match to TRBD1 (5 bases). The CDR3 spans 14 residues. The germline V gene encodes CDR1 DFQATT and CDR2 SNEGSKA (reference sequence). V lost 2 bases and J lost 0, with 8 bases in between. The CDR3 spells CSARQGISNQPQHF. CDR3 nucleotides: TGCAGTGCTAGACAGGGCATTAGCAATCAGCCCCAGCATTTT.

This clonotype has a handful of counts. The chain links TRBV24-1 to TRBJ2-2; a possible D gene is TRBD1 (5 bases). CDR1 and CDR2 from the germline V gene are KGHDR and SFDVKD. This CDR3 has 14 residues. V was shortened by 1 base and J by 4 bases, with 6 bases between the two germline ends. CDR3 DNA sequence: TGTGCCACCAGTGATTTAGGGGTCACCGGGGAGCTGTTTTTT. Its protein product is CATSDLGVTGELFF.

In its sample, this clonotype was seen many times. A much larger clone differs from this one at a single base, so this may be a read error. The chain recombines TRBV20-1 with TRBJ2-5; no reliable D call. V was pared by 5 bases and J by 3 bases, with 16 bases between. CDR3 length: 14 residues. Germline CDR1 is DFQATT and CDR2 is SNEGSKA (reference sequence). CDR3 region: CSAVMQVAEETQYF. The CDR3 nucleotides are TGCAGTGCTGTTATGCAGGTCGCCGAAGAGACCCAGTACTTC.

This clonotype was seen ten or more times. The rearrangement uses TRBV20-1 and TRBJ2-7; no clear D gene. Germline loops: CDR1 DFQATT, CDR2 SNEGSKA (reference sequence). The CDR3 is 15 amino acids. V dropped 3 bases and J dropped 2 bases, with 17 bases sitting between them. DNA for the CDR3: TGCAGTGCTAGCTCAGCGTTGGGGTCCCCCTACGAGCAGTACTTC. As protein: CSASSALGSPYEQYF.

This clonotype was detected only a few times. This CDR3 is CASSPGTGGNSPLHF. The CDR3 DNA reads as TGTGCCAGCAGTCCCGGGACAGGGGGTAATTCACCCCTCCACTTT. V usage is TRBV2 and J usage is TRBJ1-6; 11 bases line up with TRBD1. CDR1 is SNHLY and CDR2 is FYNNEI in the germline V gene. V lost 5 bases, J lost 6 bases, and 3 bases stayed unmatched. This CDR3 is 15 amino acids long.

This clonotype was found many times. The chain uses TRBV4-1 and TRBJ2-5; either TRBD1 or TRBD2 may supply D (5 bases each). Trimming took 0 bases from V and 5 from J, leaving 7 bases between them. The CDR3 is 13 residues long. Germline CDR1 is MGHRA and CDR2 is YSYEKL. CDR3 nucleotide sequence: TGCGCCAGCAGCCAAGATTGGGGGGAGACCCAGTACTTC. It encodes CASSQDWGETQYF.

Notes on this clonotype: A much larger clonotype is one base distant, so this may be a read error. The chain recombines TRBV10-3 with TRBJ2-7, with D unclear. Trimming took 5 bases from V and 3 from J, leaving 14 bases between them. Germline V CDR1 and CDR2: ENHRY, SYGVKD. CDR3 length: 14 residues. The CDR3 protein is CAISSRVSRYEQYF. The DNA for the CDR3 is TGTGCCATCAGTTCTAGGGTGTCCCGCTACGAGCAGTACTTC.

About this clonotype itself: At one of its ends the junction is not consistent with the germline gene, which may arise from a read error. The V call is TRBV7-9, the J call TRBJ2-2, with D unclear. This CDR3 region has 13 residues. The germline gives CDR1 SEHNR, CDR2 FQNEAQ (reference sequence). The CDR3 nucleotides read TGTGCCAGCACCTTATGGGGTGCCGGGGAGCTGTTTTTT. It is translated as CASTLWGAGELFF.

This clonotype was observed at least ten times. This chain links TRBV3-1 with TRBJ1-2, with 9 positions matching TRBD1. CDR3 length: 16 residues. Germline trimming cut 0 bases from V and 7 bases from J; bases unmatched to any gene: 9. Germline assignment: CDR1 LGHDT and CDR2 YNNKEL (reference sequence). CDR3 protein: CASSQEGQGAFGGYTF. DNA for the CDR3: TGTGCCAGCAGCCAAGAGGGACAGGGAGCCTTTGGTGGCTACACCTTC.

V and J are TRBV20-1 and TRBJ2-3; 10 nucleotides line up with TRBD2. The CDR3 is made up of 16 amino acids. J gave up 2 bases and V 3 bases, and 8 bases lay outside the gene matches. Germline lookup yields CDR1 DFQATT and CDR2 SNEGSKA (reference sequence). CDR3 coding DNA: TGCAGTGCTAGGACTAGCGGGCGAGCCAACACAGATACGCAGTATTTT. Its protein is CSARTSGRANTDTQYF.

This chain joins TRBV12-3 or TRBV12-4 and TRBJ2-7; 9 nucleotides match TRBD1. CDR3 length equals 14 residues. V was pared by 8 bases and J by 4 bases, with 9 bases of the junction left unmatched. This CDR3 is CASGTGGQGYEQYF. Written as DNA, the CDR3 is TGTGCCAGCGGAACCGGGGGACAGGGATACGAGCAGTACTTC.

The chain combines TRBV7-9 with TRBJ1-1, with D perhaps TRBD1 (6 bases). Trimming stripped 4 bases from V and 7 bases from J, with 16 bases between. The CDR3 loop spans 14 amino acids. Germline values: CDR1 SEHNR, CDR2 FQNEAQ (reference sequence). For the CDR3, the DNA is TGTGCCAGCAGCTCCCCTGGGGGGGCCGGTGAAGCTTTCTTT. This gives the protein CASSSPGGAGEAFF.

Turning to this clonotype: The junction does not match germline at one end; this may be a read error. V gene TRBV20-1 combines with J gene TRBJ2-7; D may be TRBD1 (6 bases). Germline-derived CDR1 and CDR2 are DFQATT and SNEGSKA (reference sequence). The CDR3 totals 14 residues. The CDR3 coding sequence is TGCAGTGCTATGGGGCAGGGGATGACCTACGGGCAGTACTTC. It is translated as CSAMGQGMTYGQYF.

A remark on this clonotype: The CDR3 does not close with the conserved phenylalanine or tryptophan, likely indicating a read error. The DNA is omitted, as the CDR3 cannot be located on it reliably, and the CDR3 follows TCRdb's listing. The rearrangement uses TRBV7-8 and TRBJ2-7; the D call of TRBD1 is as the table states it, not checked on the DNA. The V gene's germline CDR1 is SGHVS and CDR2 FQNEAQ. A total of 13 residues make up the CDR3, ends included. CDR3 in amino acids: CASSLVRDPWQNT.

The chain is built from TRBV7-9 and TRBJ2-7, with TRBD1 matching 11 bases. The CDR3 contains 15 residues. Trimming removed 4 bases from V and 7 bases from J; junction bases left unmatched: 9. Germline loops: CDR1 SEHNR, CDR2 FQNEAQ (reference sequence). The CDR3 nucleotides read TGTGCCAGCAGCTCCCCGGACAGGGGGCGCAATGAGCAGTACTTC. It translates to CASSSPDRGRNEQYF.

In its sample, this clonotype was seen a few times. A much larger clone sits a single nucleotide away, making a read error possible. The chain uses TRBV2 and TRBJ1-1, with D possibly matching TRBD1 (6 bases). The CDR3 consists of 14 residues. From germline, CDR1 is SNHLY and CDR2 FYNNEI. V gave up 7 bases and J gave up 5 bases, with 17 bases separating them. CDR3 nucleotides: TGTGCCAGCAAACACAGGGTTGTGTTAACTGAAGCTTTCTTT. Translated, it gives CASKHRVVLTEAFF.

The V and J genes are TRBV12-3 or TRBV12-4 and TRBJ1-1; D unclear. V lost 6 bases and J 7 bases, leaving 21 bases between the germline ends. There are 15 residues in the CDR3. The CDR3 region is CASRLTSGSYNEAFF. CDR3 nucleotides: TGTGCCAGCAGGCTTACTAGCGGGAGCTACAATGAAGCTTTCTTT.